This is a list of T cell receptor beta chains from one sample in a study of blood T cell repertoires in COVID-19. Data came from immunoSEQ multiplex PCR; TCRdb stores just in-frame clones and leaves some out. The sample contains about half a million clones, roughly 85% of which appear only once. The specimen sequenced was peripheral blood. These receptors all stem from a human donor in a cohort sampled during active COVID-19. Both conserved end residues are part of each CDR3. The order of the fields is V gene, D gene, clone size, CDR3 length, J gene, CDR3 DNA, CDR3 protein. A D gene is named only where the DNA matches it firmly. The size of a clone is reported for some rows only, either as once, few or many, or as a class for expanded clones.

>TRBV29-1|TRBD1|NA|12|TRBJ1-1
TGCAGCGTCCCGACAGGGGGCGATGAAGCTTTCTTT
CSVPTGGDEAFF
>TRBV28|NA|NA|16|TRBJ1-4
TGTGCCAGCATCCCCGACCTTCGGAGGGATGGTGAAAAACTGTTTTTT
CASIPDLRRDGEKLFF
>TRBV6-2/TRBV6-3|TRBD2|NA|16|TRBJ2-5
TGTGCCAGCAGTACGACAGCGGGAGTTATGAAGGAGACCCAGTACTTC
CASSTTAGVMKETQYF
>TRBV27|NA|NA|14|TRBJ1-1
TGTGCCAGCAGTTTATCGGATAGCAACACTGAAGCTTTCTTT
CASSLSDSNTEAFF
>TRBV28|NA|NA|14|TRBJ1-3
TGTGCCAGCACCCTTCTACAGTCTGGAAACACCATATATTTT
CASTLLQSGNTIYF
>TRBV27|NA|NA|14|TRBJ2-4
TGTGCCAGCAGTTTATCCTTAGCCAAAAACATTCAGTACTTC
CASSLSLAKNIQYF
>TRBV3-1/TRBV3-2|NA|NA|14|TRBJ1-5
TGTGCCAGCAGCCAAGGGTCCGGGAATCAGCCCCAGCATTTT
CASSQGSGNQPQHF
>TRBV18|NA|few|15|TRBJ1-1
TGTGCCAGCTCACCCTCGGACACACCGAACACTGAAGCTTTCTTT
CASSPSDTPNTEAFF
>TRBV24-1|TRBD2|NA|16|TRBJ2-1
TGTGCCACCAGTGACCCTAGCGGAGGGACTGTTAATGAGCAGTTCTTC
CATSDPSGGTVNEQFF
>TRBV28|NA|once|14|TRBJ2-7
TGTGCCAGCAGTTTTGGGGACAATGGCTACGAGCAGTACTTC
CASSFGDNGYEQYF
>TRBV7-8|NA|NA|14|TRBJ2-3
TGTGCCAGCAGCTCAGCTAGCGGCACAGATACGCAGTATTTT
CASSSASGTDTQYF
>TRBV29-1|NA|NA|14|TRBJ2-2
TGCAGCGGGAGGGGGCCGGTGGGCACCGGGGAGCTGTTTTTT
CSGRGPVGTGELFF
>TRBV12-3/TRBV12-4|NA|NA|12|TRBJ2-1
TGTGCCAGCAGTTTAACCGCGGGGCCACAGTTCTTC
CASSLTAGPQFF